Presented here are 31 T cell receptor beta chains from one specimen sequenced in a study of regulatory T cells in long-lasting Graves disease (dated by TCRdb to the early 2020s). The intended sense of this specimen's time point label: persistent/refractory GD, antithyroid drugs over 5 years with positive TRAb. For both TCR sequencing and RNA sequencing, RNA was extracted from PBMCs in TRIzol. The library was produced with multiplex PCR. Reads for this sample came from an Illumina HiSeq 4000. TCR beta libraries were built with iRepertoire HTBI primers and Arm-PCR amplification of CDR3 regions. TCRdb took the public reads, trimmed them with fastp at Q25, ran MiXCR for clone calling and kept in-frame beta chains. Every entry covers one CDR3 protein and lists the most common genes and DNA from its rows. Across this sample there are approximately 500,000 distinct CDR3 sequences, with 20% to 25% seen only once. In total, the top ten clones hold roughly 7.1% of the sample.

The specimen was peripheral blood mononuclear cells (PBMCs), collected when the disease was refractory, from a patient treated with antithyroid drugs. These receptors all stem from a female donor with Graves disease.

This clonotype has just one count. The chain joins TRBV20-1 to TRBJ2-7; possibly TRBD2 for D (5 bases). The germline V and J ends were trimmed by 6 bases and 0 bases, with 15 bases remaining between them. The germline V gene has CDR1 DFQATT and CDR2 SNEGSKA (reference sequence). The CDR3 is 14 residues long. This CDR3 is CSARPGESSYEQYF. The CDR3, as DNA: TGCAGTGCCAGACCCGGGGAGAGCTCCTACGAGCAGTACTTC.

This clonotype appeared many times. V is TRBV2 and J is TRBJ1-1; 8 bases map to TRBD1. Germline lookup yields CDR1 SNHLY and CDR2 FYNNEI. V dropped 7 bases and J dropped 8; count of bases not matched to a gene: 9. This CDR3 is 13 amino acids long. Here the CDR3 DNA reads TGTGCCAGCAAGAGACAGGGGACCCCCGAAGCTTTCTTT. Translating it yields CASKRQGTPEAFF.

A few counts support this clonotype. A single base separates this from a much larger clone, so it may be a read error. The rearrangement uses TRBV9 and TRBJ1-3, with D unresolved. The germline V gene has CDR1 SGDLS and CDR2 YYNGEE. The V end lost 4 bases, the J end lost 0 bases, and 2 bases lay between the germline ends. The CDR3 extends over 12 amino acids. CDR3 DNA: TGTGCCAGCAGCACCTCTGGAAACACCATATATTTT. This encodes CASSTSGNTIYF.

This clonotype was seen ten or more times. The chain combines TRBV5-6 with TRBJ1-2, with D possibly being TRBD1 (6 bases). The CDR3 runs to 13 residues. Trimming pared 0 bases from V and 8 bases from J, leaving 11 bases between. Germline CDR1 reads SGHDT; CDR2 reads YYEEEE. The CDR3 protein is CASSLDWGAGYTF. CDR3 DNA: TGTGCCAGCAGCTTGGATTGGGGGGCCGGCTACACCTTC.

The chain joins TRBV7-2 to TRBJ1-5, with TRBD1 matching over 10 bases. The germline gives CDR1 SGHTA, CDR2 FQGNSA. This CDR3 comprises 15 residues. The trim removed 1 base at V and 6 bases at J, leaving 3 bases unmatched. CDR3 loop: CASSLGQGASQPQHF. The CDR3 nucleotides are TGTGCCAGCAGCTTAGGACAGGGGGCCTCTCAGCCCCAGCATTTT. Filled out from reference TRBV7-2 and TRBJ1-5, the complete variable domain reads GAGVSQSPSNKVTEKGKDVELRCDPISGHTALYWYRQSLGQGLEFLIYFQGNSAPDKSGLPSDRFSAERTGGSVSTLTIQRTQQEDSAVYLCASSLGQGASQPQHFGDGTRLSIL.

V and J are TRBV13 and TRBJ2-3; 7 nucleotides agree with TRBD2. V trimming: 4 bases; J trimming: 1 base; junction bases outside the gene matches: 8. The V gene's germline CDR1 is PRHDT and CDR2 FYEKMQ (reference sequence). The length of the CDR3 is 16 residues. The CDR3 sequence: CASSSPLAGGTDTQYF. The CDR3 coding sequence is TGTGCCAGCAGCTCCCCCCTCGCGGGGGGCACAGATACGCAGTATTTT. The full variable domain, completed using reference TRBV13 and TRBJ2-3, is AAGVIQSPRHLIKEKRETATLKCYPIPRHDTVYWYQQGPGQDPQFLISFYEKMQSDKGSIPDRFSAQQFSDYHSELNMSSLELGDSALYFCASSSPLAGGTDTQYFGPGTRLTVL.

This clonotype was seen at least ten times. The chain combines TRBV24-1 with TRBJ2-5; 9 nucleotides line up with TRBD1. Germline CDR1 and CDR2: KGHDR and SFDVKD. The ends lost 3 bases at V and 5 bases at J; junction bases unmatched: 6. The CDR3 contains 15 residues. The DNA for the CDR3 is TGTGCCACCAGTGATCCACGGACAGGGGAGGAGACCCAGTACTTC. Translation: CATSDPRTGEETQYF.

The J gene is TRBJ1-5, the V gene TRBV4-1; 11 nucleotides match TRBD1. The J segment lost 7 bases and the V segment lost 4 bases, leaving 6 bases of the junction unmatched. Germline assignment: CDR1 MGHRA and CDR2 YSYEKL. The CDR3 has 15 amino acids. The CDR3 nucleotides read TGCGCCAGCAGCCTTCCCGGGACAGGGGGACAGCCCCAGCATTTT. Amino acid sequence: CASSLPGTGGQPQHF.

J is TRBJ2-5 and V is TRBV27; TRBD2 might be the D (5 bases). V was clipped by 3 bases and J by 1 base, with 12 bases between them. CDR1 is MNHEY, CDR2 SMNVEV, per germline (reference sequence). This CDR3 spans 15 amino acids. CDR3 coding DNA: TGTGCCAGCAGTTTTCTCGGGGAAAGCCAAGAGACCCAGTACTTC. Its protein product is CASSFLGESQETQYF.

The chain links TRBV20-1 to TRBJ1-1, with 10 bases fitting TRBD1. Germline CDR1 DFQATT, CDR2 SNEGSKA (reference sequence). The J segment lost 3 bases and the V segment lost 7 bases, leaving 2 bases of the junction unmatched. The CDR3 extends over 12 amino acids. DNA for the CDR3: TGCAGTGTTGGGACAGGGGACACTGAAGCTTTCTTT. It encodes CSVGTGDTEAFF.

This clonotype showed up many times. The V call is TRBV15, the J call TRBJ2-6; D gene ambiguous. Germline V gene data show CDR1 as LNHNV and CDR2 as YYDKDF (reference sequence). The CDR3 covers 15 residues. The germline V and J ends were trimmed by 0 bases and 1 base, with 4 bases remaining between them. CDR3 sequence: CATSRDLSGANVLTF. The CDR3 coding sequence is TGTGCCACCAGCAGAGATCTTTCTGGGGCCAACGTCCTGACTTTC.

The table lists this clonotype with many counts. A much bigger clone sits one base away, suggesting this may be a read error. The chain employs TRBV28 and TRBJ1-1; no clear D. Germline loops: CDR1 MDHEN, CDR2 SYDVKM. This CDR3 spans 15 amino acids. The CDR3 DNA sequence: TGTGCCAGCAGTGAAGACGGTCAAATGAACACTGAAGCTTCCTTT. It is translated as CASSEDGQMNTEASF.

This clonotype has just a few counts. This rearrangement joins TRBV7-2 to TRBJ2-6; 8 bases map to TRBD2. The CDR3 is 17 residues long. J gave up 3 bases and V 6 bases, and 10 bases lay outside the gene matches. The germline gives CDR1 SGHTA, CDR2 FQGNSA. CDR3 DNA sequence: TGTGCCAGCAGTTTTAGTAGCGGGATCAGTGGGGCCAACGTCCTGACTTTC. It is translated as CASSFSSGISGANVLTF.

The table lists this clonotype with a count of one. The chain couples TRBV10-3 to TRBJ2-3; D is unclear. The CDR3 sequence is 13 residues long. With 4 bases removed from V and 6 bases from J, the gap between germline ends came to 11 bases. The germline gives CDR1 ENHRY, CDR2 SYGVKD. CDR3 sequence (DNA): TGTGCCATCAGTGTTGGAGACGCCGATACGCAGTATTTT. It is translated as CAISVGDADTQYF.

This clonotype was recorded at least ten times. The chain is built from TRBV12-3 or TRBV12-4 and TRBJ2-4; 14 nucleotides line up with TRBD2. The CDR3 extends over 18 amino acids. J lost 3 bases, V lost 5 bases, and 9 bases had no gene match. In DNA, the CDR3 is TGTGCCAGCAGTGCCCGACTAGCGGGAGGGCTCGACAAAAACATTCAGTACTTC. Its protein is CASSARLAGGLDKNIQYF.

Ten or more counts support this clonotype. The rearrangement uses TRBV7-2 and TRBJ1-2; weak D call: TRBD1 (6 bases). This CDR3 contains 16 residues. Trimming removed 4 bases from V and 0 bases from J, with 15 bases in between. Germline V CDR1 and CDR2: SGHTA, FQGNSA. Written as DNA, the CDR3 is TGTGCCAGCAGCTATATAAGGACAGACTCTAACTATGGCTACACCTTC. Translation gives CASSYIRTDSNYGYTF.

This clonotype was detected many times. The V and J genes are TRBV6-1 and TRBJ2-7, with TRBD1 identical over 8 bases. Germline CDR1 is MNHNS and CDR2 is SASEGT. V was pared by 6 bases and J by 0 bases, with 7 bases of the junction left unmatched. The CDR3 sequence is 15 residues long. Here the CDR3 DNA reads TGTGCCAGCAGAACAAACGGACAGGGCTCCTACGAGCAGTACTTC. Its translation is CASRTNGQGSYEQYF.

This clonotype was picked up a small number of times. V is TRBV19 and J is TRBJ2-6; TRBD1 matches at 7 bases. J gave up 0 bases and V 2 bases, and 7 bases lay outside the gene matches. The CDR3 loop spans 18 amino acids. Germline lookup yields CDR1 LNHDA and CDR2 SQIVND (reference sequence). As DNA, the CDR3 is TGTGCCAGTAGTATAAGGGGGCAGGAGTCCTCTGGGGCCAACGTCCTGACTTTC. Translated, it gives CASSIRGQESSGANVLTF. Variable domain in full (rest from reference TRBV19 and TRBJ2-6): DGGITQSPKYLFRKEGQNVTLSCEQNLNHDAMYWYRQDPGQGLRLIYYSQIVNDFQKGDIAEGYSVSREKKESFPLTVTSAQKNPTAFYLCASSIRGQESSGANVLTFGAGSRLTVL.

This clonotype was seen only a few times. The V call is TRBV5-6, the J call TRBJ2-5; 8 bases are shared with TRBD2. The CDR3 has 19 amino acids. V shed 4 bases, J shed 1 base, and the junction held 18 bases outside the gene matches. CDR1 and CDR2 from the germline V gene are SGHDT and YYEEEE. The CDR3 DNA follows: TGTGCCAGCAGCCCGGGTGCGGGAGACGCCGGGGGGGGCCAAGAGACCCAGTACTTC. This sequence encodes CASSPGAGDAGGGQETQYF.

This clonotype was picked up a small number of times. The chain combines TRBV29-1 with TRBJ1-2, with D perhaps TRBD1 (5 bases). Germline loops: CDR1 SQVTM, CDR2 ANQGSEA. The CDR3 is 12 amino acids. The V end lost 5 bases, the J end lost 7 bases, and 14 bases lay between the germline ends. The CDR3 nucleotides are TGCAGCGTTCCTATAGGGGACTTTGGCTACACCTTC. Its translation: CSVPIGDFGYTF.

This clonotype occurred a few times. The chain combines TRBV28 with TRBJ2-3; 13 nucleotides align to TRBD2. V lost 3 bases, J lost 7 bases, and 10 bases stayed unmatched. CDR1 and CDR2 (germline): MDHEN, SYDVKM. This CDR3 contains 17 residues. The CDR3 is CASSFPLTSGGDYTQYF. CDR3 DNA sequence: TGTGCCAGCAGTTTCCCCCTCACTAGCGGGGGGGATTATACGCAGTATTTT. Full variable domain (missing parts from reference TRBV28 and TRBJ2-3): DVKVTQSSRYLVKRTGEKVFLECVQDMDHENMFWYRQDPGLGLRLIYFSYDVKMKEKGDIPEGYSVSREKKERFSLILESASTNQTSMYLCASSFPLTSGGDYTQYFGPGTRLTVL.

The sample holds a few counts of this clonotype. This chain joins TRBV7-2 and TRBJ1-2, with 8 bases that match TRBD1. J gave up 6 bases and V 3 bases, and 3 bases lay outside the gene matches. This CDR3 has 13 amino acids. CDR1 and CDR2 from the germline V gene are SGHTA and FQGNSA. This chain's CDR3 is CASSLTGVDGYTF. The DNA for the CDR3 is TGTGCCAGCAGCTTGACAGGGGTGGATGGCTACACCTTC.

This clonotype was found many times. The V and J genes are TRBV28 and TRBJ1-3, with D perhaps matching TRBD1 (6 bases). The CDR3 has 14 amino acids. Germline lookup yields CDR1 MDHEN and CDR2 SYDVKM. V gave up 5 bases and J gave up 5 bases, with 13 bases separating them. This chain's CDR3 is CASSNRDVRNTIYF. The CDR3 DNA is TGTGCCAGCAGTAACAGGGATGTCAGAAACACCATATATTTT.

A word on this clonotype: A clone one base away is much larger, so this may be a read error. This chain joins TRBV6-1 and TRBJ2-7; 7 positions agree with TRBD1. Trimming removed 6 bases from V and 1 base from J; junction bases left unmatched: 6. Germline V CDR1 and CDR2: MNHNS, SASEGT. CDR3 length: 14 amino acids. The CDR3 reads CASRAGTESYEQYF. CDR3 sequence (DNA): TGTGCCAGCAGGGCCGGGACAGAGTCCTACGAGCAGTACTTC.

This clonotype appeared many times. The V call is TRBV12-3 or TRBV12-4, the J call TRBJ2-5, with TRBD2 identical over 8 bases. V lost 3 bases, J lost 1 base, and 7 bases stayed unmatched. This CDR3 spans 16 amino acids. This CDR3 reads CASSLGAGVIQETQYF. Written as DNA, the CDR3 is TGTGCCAGCAGTTTGGGAGCGGGAGTTATCCAAGAGACCCAGTACTTC.

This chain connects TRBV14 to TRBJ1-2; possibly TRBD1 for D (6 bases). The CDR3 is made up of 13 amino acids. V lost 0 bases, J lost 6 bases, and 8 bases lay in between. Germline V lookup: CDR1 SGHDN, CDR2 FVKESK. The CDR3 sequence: CASSQEAGDGYTF. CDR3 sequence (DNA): TGTGCCAGCAGCCAAGAGGCAGGGGATGGCTACACCTTC. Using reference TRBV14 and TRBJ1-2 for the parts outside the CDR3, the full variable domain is EAGVTQFPSHSVIEKGQTVTLRCDPISGHDNLYWYRRVMGKEIKFLLHFVKESKQDESGMPNNRFLAERTGGTYSTLKVQPAELEDSGVYFCASSQEAGDGYTFGSGTRLTVV.

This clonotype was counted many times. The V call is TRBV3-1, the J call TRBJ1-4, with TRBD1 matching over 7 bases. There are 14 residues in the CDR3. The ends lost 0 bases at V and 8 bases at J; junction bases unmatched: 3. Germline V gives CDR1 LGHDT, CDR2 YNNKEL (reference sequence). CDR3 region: CASSQDTGEEKLFF. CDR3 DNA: TGTGCCAGCAGCCAAGATACAGGGGAAGAAAAACTGTTTTTT.

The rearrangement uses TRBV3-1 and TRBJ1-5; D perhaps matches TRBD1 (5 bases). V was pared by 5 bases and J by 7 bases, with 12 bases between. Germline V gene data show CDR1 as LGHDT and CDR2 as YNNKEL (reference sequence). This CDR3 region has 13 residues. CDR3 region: CASSAQGYQPQHF. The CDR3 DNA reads TGTGCCAGCAGCGCGCAGGGTTACCAGCCCCAGCATTTT.

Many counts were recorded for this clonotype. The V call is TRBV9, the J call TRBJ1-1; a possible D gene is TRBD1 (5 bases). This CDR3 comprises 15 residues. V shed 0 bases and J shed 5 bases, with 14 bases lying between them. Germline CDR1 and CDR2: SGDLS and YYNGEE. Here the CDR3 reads CASSVAGRGDTEAFF. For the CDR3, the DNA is TGTGCCAGCAGCGTAGCAGGGAGAGGAGATACTGAAGCTTTCTTT.

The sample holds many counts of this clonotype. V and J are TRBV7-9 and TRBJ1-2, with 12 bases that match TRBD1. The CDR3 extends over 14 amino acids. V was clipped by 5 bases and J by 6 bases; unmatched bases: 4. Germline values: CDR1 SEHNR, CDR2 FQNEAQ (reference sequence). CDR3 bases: TGTGCCAGCAGCATCGGGACAGGGGGCCATGGCTACACCTTC. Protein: CASSIGTGGHGYTF.

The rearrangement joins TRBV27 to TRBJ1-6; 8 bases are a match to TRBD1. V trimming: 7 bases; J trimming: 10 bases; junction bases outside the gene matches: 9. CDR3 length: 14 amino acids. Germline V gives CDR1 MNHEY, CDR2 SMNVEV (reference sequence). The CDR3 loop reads CASTLSRGRSPLHF. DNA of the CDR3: TGTGCCAGCACCCTCTCCAGGGGGCGGTCACCCCTCCACTTT.